The subject of this entry is one T cell receptor (beta chain). The antigen it binds to is not known. Per-base qualities were not stored, and no clone one base away is much larger. At the junction V is shortened by 3 bases and J by 2 bases; bases outside the gene matches: 5. From the cysteine through the phenylalanine, the CDR3 covers 17 amino acids. Only CDR3 DNA remains: 51 bases, in frame from the first base. The germline V gene (reference sequence) specifies MNHEY as CDR1 and SMNVEV as CDR2. In total, more than 500 healthy bone marrow donors made up the cohort. At the time of sampling, every cohort member was nominally healthy, though immune exposures that went unrecorded were likely present. The donor tested CMV seronegative and was one of the 352 seronegative cohort members. Every donor gave a peripheral blood sample, and the peripheral blood mononuclear cells from that sample were used for TCR beta sequencing. The Qiagen DNeasy Blood Extraction Kit was used to extract genomic DNA from the blood cell samples.

This record belongs to a study of cytomegalovirus exposure and HLA in healthy donors (dated by TCRdb to about 2017). About the study as a whole: An earlier analysis of roughly 500 of the donors reported approximately 300 Gb of sequence data and some 120 million unique TCR beta sequences from roughly 200 million T cells. About 320 gigabases of sequencing data and tens of millions of unique TCR sequences were included in an early release covering several hundred HLA-typed donors. Of the roughly 430 genotyped donors, roughly 80% fell in the genetic ancestry cluster associated with self-reported Caucasian donors. The study aimed to test whether signatures of past pathogen exposure could be identified by cataloging public T cell receptors. The T cell repertoires of about 700 subjects were profiled by immunosequencing and related to cytomegalovirus serostatus. In addition to the first cohort of 666 subjects, a separate validation cohort of approximately 130 different subjects was used. The study combined high-throughput TCR immunosequencing, statistical association of individual TCRs with disease status, and machine learning to predict cytomegalovirus infection status. A later analysis re-examined previously published TCR beta repertoires from hundreds of donors and added high-resolution HLA genotyping to investigate patterns of TCR occurrence. Rather than using new phenotypic data, the later analysis identified candidate immune exposures from TCR beta sequences and from how often those sequences occurred across donors. An earlier analysis of approximately 580 of the donors used high-throughput TCR beta sequencing to judge whether each TCR beta V gene segment behaved as functional or pseudogenic. Donor age, sex, ethnicity and CMV serostatus were collected together with the repertoire data. A later genetic analysis took genome-wide SNP genotypes for about 65% of the 666 donors and used that subset as a discovery cohort. Every discovery cohort repertoire had been produced on one sequencing platform. HLA typing covered class I and class II loci at four-digit resolution. Typing coverage differed by locus: A, B, C, DRB1 and DQB1 were typed in about 629-640 donors, DQA1 in about 550, DPA1 in 606, and DPB1 in 400 to 480. Roughly five DR-DQ haplotypes were handled as single units for association and clustering because linkage in the cohort was strong. On average, around 240,000 unique TCR beta nucleotide sequences were sequenced per donor among 350 to 400 genotyped donors of the cohort, with around 19% of those sequences being non-productive.

Receptors were amplified or captured by the immunoSEQ multiplex PCR assay. The multiplex PCR relied on a mix of 60 forward primers for TCR Vbeta segments and 13 reverse primers for TCR Jbeta segments. A multiplex PCR assay on genomic DNA amplified the CDR3 region of rearranged TCR beta genes. The Illumina HiSeq System was used to sequence the amplified TCR beta libraries as 87-base-pair reads. The original methods were these. In a later analysis, roughly 80 million unique TCR beta chains were counted across the roughly 610 repertoires, and roughly 10 million of these chains were shared by at least two donors. Raw reads were error-corrected and collapsed into unique sequences with a nearest-neighbor algorithm that merged closely related sequences to remove PCR and sequencing errors. To assign V, D and J gene segments, CDR3 sequences were aligned to IMGT reference sequences. For a sequence to be retained, at least a six-nucleotide match to both a V gene segment and a J gene segment was required. Rearrangements were called productive when the CDR3 lacked stop codons and stayed in frame with V and J; all others were non-productive. CDR3 was defined according to IMGT convention as the region running from the second conserved V-encoded cysteine to the conserved J-encoded phenylalanine. Sequences without an unambiguous match to a single V gene segment were excluded from the earlier analysis of several hundred of the donors. In an earlier analysis of roughly 500 of the donors, V segments were called functional above 56.7% productive rearrangements and were called segregating when the between-donor standard deviation exceeded 5%. A statistical classification framework was built to diagnose cytomegalovirus status from the catalog of TCR beta chain sequences. In a later analysis, TCR nucleotide sequences were compared against IMGT/GENE-DB human TR gene sequences so that V and J genes could be assigned. In a later analysis, CDR3 sequences and most-parsimonious VDJ recombination scenarios were assigned using the TCRdist pipeline. A later analysis defined each TCR beta chain by its CDR3 amino acid sequence plus V-gene family, and excluded reads lacking a unique V-gene family. As a way to deal with suspected cross-contamination and a sequencing artifact, a later analysis dropped approximately 570 nucleotide sequences that were highly shared and had low generation probability. For each public chain, a later analysis derived a clonal expansion index from normalized ranks of inferred template counts within each repertoire. A later analysis computed generation probabilities with a VDJ recombination model fitted to out-of-frame rearrangements, and checked the results against IGoR. In a later analysis, hypergeometric tests were used to score TCR-TCR, TCR-HLA and TCR-CMV co-occurrence, with a repertoire-size bias correction applied to TCR pairs. In a later analysis, false discovery rates were estimated by permuting HLA or CMV assignments 20 times. In a later analysis, co-occurring TCRs were grouped using DBSCAN, with TCRdist sequence similarity added in when clustering inside HLA-allele-positive subsets. Repertoires with fewer than 30,000 or more than 120,000 public chains, plus five repertoires with anomalous nucleotide sharing, were excluded from co-occurrence clustering. Held by TCRdb, this immuneACCESS table contains in-frame sequences only and omits some clones. Under half of the omission traces to an unresolved V gene where checked; the cause of the rest is unknown. V and J calls and clone size come straight from that table; D and trimming were deduced from the DNA. Counted in this sample were around 110,000 clones; around 86% of them appeared once. The top ten hold roughly 3.9% of the sample.

The paper's findings and limits, for the study overall: In vitro tests confirmed that a few of the cytomegalovirus-associated TCR beta chains recognize cytomegalovirus antigens. This cohort had only TCR beta chains sequenced, and the lack of alpha or paired-chain data limited which features could be detected. The classifier was reported to diagnose cytomegalovirus status with high specificity and sensitivity in both the original and validation cohorts. Broadly in line with IMGT annotations, most TCR beta V segments showed up in productive rearrangements about 87% or about 30% of the time in an earlier analysis of around 550 of the donors. The study gave a list of 150 to 200 TCR beta chains associated with cytomegalovirus. Presence/absence analyses assumed roughly uniform sequencing depth across donors, an assumption that may not hold. Most CMV-associated TCR beta chains appeared to be HLA-restricted in a later analysis, and the HLA associations seemed to be driven largely by CMV exposure. A cluster of highly shared sequence variants was judged likely to be a technical artifact of the sequencing pipeline. A further reported finding was that TCR beta sequences accurately predicted the HLA-A and HLA-B alleles for most subjects in the first cohort. The earlier analysis of a few hundred of the donors excluded some 16 rarely observed V segments, including chromosome 9 orphons, because counts were too low. Several of the top co-occurrence clusters appeared to be linked to parvovirus B19, influenza, CMV and Epstein-Barr virus, according to a later analysis. A later analysis found that HLA-associated TCR beta chains were more clonally expanded and had lower generation probabilities than equally common non-associated chains. V-gene and J-gene trimming of TCR beta chains was associated with a missense DCLRE1C variant in a later genetic analysis, and the association was replicated in an independent cohort. Correlated functional status among segregating V segments might be attributable to linkage disequilibrium, but an unknown experimental factor could not be ruled out. Because some donors lacked HLA typing at each locus, the association tests relied only on the typed subset. For the cohort, immune exposure information was limited to CMV serostatus. A later genetic analysis reported fewer N-insertions in productive TCRs among donors in an Asian-associated ancestry cluster than the roughly 620-donor mean. At a false discovery rate of 0.05, a later analysis linked under 20,000 TCR beta sequences to specific HLA alleles. According to a later analysis, TCR association rates differed among HLA loci, with DRB1 alleles showing the most associated TCRs and HLA-C alleles showing the fewest. The authors suggested that the approach could potentially be generalized to other disease states and immunological phenotypes. Most TCR sequences were observed very rarely across donors, whereas some public TCRs were present in many individuals. The 87-base-pair reads could not distinguish some IMGT-functional V segments, including TRBV6-2 and TRBV6-3, so those segments were excluded. Assigning TCR associations to individual alleles was difficult when HLA alleles, especially DR and DQ, strongly co-occurred.

The sequence joins TRBV27 to TRBJ2-2, with TRBD2 matching 11 junction bases. Sample: PBMCs. The source is a woman younger than 45 in good health and CMV-seronegative. DNA sequence: TGTGCCAGCAGTTTCTTTCTAGCGGGAGGAAACACCGGGGAGCTGTTTTTT. Translated, it gives CASSFFLAGGNTGELFF.